The 27 T cell receptor beta chains given below trace back to one sample, sequenced in a study of blood T cell repertoires in COVID-19. Here immunoSEQ multiplex PCR was the method, and the copy in TCRdb shows in-frame clones only, minus some. The table includes approximately 270,000 clones, roughly 88% detected once. Sequencing was done on a sample of peripheral blood. The receptors stem from a man older than 75 with acute or convalescent COVID-19.

This chain links TRBV28 with TRBJ1-5; D may be TRBD1 (6 bases). The CDR3 contains 15 residues. Germline CDR1 is MDHEN and CDR2 is SYDVKM. With 3 bases removed from V and 6 bases from J, the gap between germline ends came to 15 bases. The CDR3 here is CASSFPEGVGQPQHF. The CDR3 DNA reads as TGTGCCAGCAGTTTCCCCGAGGGGGTAGGTCAGCCCCAGCATTTT.

The chain employs TRBV28 and TRBJ1-3; D gene uncertain. V gave up 0 bases and J gave up 2 bases, with 11 bases separating them. Germline V CDR1 and CDR2: MDHEN, SYDVKM. CDR3 size: 16 residues. CDR3 in DNA: TGTGCCAGCAGTTTATGGGCTGCCCAGGCTGGAAACACCATATATTTT. It encodes CASSLWAAQAGNTIYF.

The rearrangement joins TRBV24-1 to TRBJ1-3; D gene unclear. The CDR3 consists of 13 residues. CDR1 is KGHDR and CDR2 is SFDVKD in the germline V gene. V lost 5 bases to trimming and J lost 4 bases, with 8 bases between them. The CDR3 nucleotides read TGTGCCACCAGTGCCCAGAACGGAAACACCATATATTTT. It translates to CATSAQNGNTIYF.

The chain uses TRBV27 and TRBJ1-2; D is ambiguous. The CDR3 spans 13 residues. Trimming left V 6 bases short and J 1 base short, with 9 bases between. Germline lookup yields CDR1 MNHEY and CDR2 SMNVEV (reference sequence). The CDR3 DNA reads TGTGCCAGCAGGGCCGGGATTAACTATGGCTACACCTTC. Translated: CASRAGINYGYTF.

In DNA form, the CDR3 reads TGTGCCAGCAGTGAAGTCGGGCTAGCGGGGAACCAAGAGACCCAGTACTTC. Amino acids: CASSEVGLAGNQETQYF. This sequence joins TRBV6-1 and TRBJ2-5; 9 positions agree with TRBD2. The trim removed 1 base at V and 0 bases at J, leaving 6 bases unmatched. The CDR3 runs to 17 residues. The germline V gene has CDR1 MNHNS and CDR2 SASEGT.

The chain couples TRBV7-8 to TRBJ1-4; D is ambiguous. This CDR3 contains 14 residues. The germline gives CDR1 SGHVS, CDR2 FQNEAQ. The V end was cut by 1 base, the J end by 6 bases, with 9 bases between. This CDR3 reads CASSLDSPYEKLFF. CDR3 coding DNA: TGTGCCAGCAGCTTAGACAGTCCCTATGAAAAACTGTTTTTT.

This chain links TRBV5-6 with TRBJ2-1; a possible D gene is TRBD2 (5 bases). This CDR3 spans 15 amino acids. V lost 0 bases to trimming and J lost 2 bases, with 9 bases between them. Germline assignment: CDR1 SGHDT and CDR2 YYEEEE. Written as DNA, the CDR3 is TGTGCCAGCAGCTTGGGAGGGTGGACCTACAATGAGCAGTTCTTC. Its protein product is CASSLGGWTYNEQFF.

This clone was observed a single time. The gene calls are TRBV19 and TRBJ1-3; D is ambiguous. Germline values: CDR1 LNHDA, CDR2 SQIVND (reference sequence). V lost 5 bases and J lost 4, with 12 bases in between. CDR3 size: 14 residues. The CDR3 is CASSPHEEGNTIYF. The CDR3 DNA follows: TGTGCCAGTAGTCCCCACGAGGAAGGAAACACCATATATTTT. Combining the CDR3 with reference TRBV19 and TRBJ1-3 gives the whole variable domain DGGITQSPKYLFRKEGQNVTLSCEQNLNHDAMYWYRQDPGQGLRLIYYSQIVNDFQKGDIAEGYSVSREKKESFPLTVTSAQKNPTAFYLCASSPHEEGNTIYFGEGSWLTVV.

The J gene is TRBJ1-2, the V gene TRBV3-1 (or the pseudogene TRBV3-2); D is possibly TRBD1 (6 bases). Trimming pared 5 bases from V and 1 base from J, leaving 14 bases between. CDR1 is LGHDT, CDR2 YNNKEL, per germline (reference sequence). This CDR3 has 15 residues. CDR3 coding DNA: TGTGCCAGCAGCTTCGGACAGCTTATTAACTATGGCTACACCTTC. The encoded protein is CASSFGQLINYGYTF.

The chain uses TRBV10-3 and TRBJ1-6; D uncertain. With 6 bases removed from V and 3 bases from J, the gap between germline ends came to 12 bases. CDR1 and CDR2 (germline): ENHRY, SYGVKD. The CDR3 loop spans 15 amino acids. CDR3 DNA: TGTGCCATCAGCGCTGGAGCCAGCTATAATTCACCCCTCCACTTT. Its translation: CAISAGASYNSPLHF.

The chain combines TRBV4-2 with TRBJ2-1, with TRBD1 matching 9 bases. With 5 bases clipped from V and 0 bases from J, the junction kept 2 bases outside the gene matches. Germline lookup yields CDR1 LGHNA and CDR2 YNFKEQ. The CDR3 length is 15 residues. In nucleotides, the CDR3 is TGTGCCAGCAGCAGGACAGGGGACTCCTACAATGAGCAGTTCTTC. Residues: CASSRTGDSYNEQFF.

The chain carries TRBV12-3 or TRBV12-4 and TRBJ2-7; D is possibly TRBD1 (5 bases). The CDR3 length is 13 residues. With 7 bases removed from V and 2 bases from J, the gap between germline ends came to 12 bases. The CDR3 region is CASTRQGTYEQYF. The CDR3 DNA follows: TGTGCCAGCACCCGGCAGGGAACCTACGAGCAGTACTTC.

The genes are TRBV5-4 and TRBJ1-4; no clear D gene. The germline V gene has CDR1 SGHNT and CDR2 YYREEE (reference sequence). This CDR3 has 14 amino acids. V lost 1 base, J lost 7 bases, and 11 bases lay in between. The CDR3 loop is CASSLPGEGEKLFF. CDR3 DNA sequence: TGTGCCAGCAGCTTGCCCGGAGAGGGTGAAAAACTGTTTTTT.

This chain's CDR3 is CSAAVSGNTIYF. CDR3 DNA: TGCTCGGCGGCGGTCTCTGGAAACACCATATATTTT. This chain joins TRBV29-1 and TRBJ1-3; D gene ambiguous. From germline, CDR1 is SQVTM and CDR2 ANQGSEA. This CDR3 has 12 residues.

This chain links TRBV7-9 with TRBJ1-1; TRBD1 matches 7 bases. In germline, CDR1 is SEHNR, CDR2 FQNEAQ (reference sequence). With 6 bases clipped from V and 4 bases from J, the junction kept 2 bases outside the gene matches. The CDR3 sequence is 12 residues long. The CDR3 DNA follows: TGTGCCAGCAGATACAGGGGCACTGAAGCTTTCTTT. Translated: CASRYRGTEAFF. The entire variable domain, with the rest obtained from reference TRBV7-9 and TRBJ1-1, is as follows: DTGVSQNPRHKITKRGQNVTFRCDPISEHNRLYWYRQTLGQGPEFLTYFQNEAQLEKSRLLSDRFSAERPKGSFSTLEIQRTEQGDSAMYLCASRYRGTEAFFGQGTRLTVV.

The V call is TRBV5-5, the J call TRBJ1-6; 7 bases align to TRBD1. Trimming took 3 bases from V and 0 from J; bases not matched to a gene: 6. The V gene's germline CDR1 is SGHKS and CDR2 YYEKEE (reference sequence). The CDR3 has 17 amino acids. The CDR3: CASSYLQGFSYNSPLHF. CDR3 DNA: TGTGCCAGCAGCTACCTACAGGGGTTCTCCTATAATTCACCCCTCCACTTT.

This chain joins TRBV5-5 and TRBJ2-6, with D possibly TRBD1 on 5 matching bases. Trimming left V 4 bases short and J 1 base short, with 12 bases between. The CDR3 is 16 residues long. CDR1 and CDR2 (germline): SGHKS, YYEKEE (reference sequence). The CDR3 sequence: CASSLRAPSGANVLTF. In nucleotides, the CDR3 is TGTGCCAGCAGCCTCAGGGCCCCGTCTGGGGCCAACGTCCTGACTTTC.

The chain recombines TRBV5-4 with TRBJ2-5; TRBD1 matches at 7 bases. Germline lookup yields CDR1 SGHNT and CDR2 YYREEE (reference sequence). Unmatched junction bases numbered 8, after V lost 4 bases and J lost 2 bases. The CDR3 extends over 15 amino acids. The CDR3, as DNA: TGTGCCAGCAGCCCACGGGACAGTAGACAAGAGACCCAGTACTTC. It yields the protein CASSPRDSRQETQYF.

The J gene is TRBJ1-5, the V gene TRBV18, with D tentatively TRBD1 (5 bases). This CDR3 region has 15 residues. Germline CDR1 KGHSH, CDR2 LQKENI. The ends were cut back, 1 base at V and 4 bases at J, with 11 bases in the middle. CDR3 amino acids: CASSPLYRLNQPQHF. The CDR3 nucleotides are TGTGCCAGCTCACCACTCTACAGGTTGAATCAGCCCCAGCATTTT. Full variable domain (rest looked up from reference TRBV18 and TRBJ1-5): NAGVMQNPRHLVRRRGQEARLRCSPMKGHSHVYWYRQLPEEGLKFMVYLQKENIIDESGMPKERFSAEFPKEGPSILRIQQVVRGDSAAYFCASSPLYRLNQPQHFGDGTRLSIL.

This chain joins TRBV5-1 and TRBJ2-3; a possible D gene is TRBD2 (7 bases). Germline CDR1 is SGHRS and CDR2 is YFSETQ. This CDR3 has 14 residues. Trimming took off 2 bases at V and 4 bases at J, with 11 bases between the two ends. This chain's CDR3 is CASSFGGGADTQYF. The CDR3 DNA sequence: TGCGCCAGCAGCTTCGGCGGGGGCGCAGATACGCAGTATTTT.

The chain is built from TRBV5-1 and TRBJ2-7; the match to TRBD1 covers 8 bases. V was pared by 1 base and J by 6 bases, with 6 bases of the junction left unmatched. The CDR3 loop spans 14 amino acids. Looked up from germline, CDR1 is SGHRS and CDR2 is YFSETQ. The CDR3 is CASSLPGQGFEQYF. Here the CDR3 DNA reads TGCGCCAGCAGCTTGCCAGGACAGGGATTCGAGCAGTACTTC.

The chain has TRBV7-2 and TRBJ1-5; no definite D call. This CDR3 contains 15 residues. The germline V and J ends were trimmed by 3 bases and 3 bases, with 12 bases remaining between them. Germline CDR1 SGHTA, CDR2 FQGNSA. Written as DNA, the CDR3 is TGTGCCAGCAGCTTGACGAGAGGGTACAATCAGCCCCAGCATTTT. Translated, it gives CASSLTRGYNQPQHF.

The chain recombines TRBV11-2 with TRBJ2-5; D is unclear. Germline V gene lookup returns CDR1 SGHAT and CDR2 FQNNGV. The germline V and J ends were trimmed by 5 bases and 5 bases, with 9 bases remaining between them. This CDR3 is built from 12 residues. The CDR3 bases are TGTGCCAGCAGCCCTACGGTGGAGACCCAGTACTTC. Translating gives CASSPTVETQYF.

The chain combines TRBV29-1 with TRBJ1-1, with TRBD1 identical over 9 bases. Germline V gene lookup returns CDR1 SQVTM and CDR2 ANQGSEA. This CDR3 has 15 residues. Trimming took 7 bases from V and 1 from J; bases not matched to a gene: 10. The CDR3 DNA reads TGCAGCGGCATGATGCGGGACAGGGCGAACACTGAAGCTTTCTTT. Protein sequence: CSGMMRDRANTEAFF.

The V call is TRBV5-1, the J call TRBJ2-1; the match to TRBD2 covers 9 bases. V was clipped by 4 bases and J by 4 bases; unmatched bases: 9. This CDR3 spans 16 amino acids. Germline lookup yields CDR1 SGHRS and CDR2 YFSETQ. The CDR3 sequence: CASSLPLAGTYNEQFF. CDR3 in DNA: TGCGCCAGCAGCCTCCCGCTAGCGGGAACGTACAATGAGCAGTTCTTC.

V usage is TRBV19 and J usage is TRBJ1-2; D is unresolved. The CDR3 totals 13 residues. V lost 4 bases and J lost 7, with 13 bases in between. Germline V gives CDR1 LNHDA, CDR2 SQIVND (reference sequence). CDR3 sequence (DNA): TGTGCCAGTAGTACTCGGGATGTGAGTGGCTACACCTTC. It specifies CASSTRDVSGYTF.

The chain carries TRBV5-1 and TRBJ1-3; D is unresolved. V lost 0 bases, J lost 1 base, and 5 bases lay in between. This CDR3 contains 14 residues. Germline V CDR1 and CDR2: SGHRS, YFSETQ. Here the CDR3 reads CASSLGPSGNTIYF. The CDR3 DNA reads TGCGCCAGCAGCTTGGGGCCTTCTGGAAACACCATATATTTT.